Listed here is a single T cell receptor (beta chain). These data are taken from a study of blood T cell repertoires in COVID-19. About the research overall: COVID-19 samples collected from the United States, Italy and Spain covered acute and convalescent phases.

The CDR3 spans 15 residues. V dropped 6 bases and J dropped 5; count of bases not matched to a gene: 9. Looked up from germline, CDR1 is ENHRY and CDR2 is SYGVKD. A Seattle source enrolled patients during active infection and followed them longitudinally. In the authors' methods: Amplification of reference gene primers provided the estimated nucleated cell counts. TCRdb keeps only in-frame clones here, not all; method: immunoSEQ multiplex PCR. That table gives V, J and clone size, and the DNA gave D and trimming. This table has around 200,000 clones, over 65% appearing once. This clonotype originated in a person aged 70 to 85 with COVID-19, enrolled during active disease. V gene TRBV10-3 combines with J gene TRBJ2-3; 9 bases are a match to TRBD2. The sample comprised peripheral blood. CDR3 sequence (DNA): TGTGCCATCAGGTCTGGCGGGGGGGCTGGAGATACGCAGTATTTT. It is translated as CAIRSGGGAGDTQYF.